These 25 T cell receptor beta chains were sequenced from one sample in a study of molecular identifiers for immune sequencing clone quantification. Using its own MiXCR run on the PCR reads, TCRdb lists one record per CDR3 protein. The sample gives 490,000 or so distinct CDR3 sequences, around 21% of which show up once; around 0.86% is in the top ten. The specimen was naive CD8+ T cells from blood, with Jurkat cell RNA spiked in. The subset is: FACS-sorted CD8+CD4-CCR7+CD45RA+ naive T cells. Every receptor here comes from a human donor in good health. Some libraries in this study had Jurkat cell RNA spiked in.

This clonotype was found many times. The chain joins TRBV7-2 to TRBJ1-5; a weak D match, TRBD1 (5 bases). The CDR3 sequence is 15 residues long. The germline CDR1 and CDR2 sequences are SGHTA and FQGNSA. V lost 1 base, J lost 7 bases, and 14 bases lay in between. CDR3 amino acids: CASSLDRSRGQPQHF. The CDR3 nucleotides are TGTGCCAGCAGCTTAGACAGGTCACGGGGGCAGCCCCAGCATTTT.

There are a few counts of this clonotype. The gene calls are TRBV29-1 and TRBJ2-7; D remains unclear. The CDR3 is 13 residues long. Trimming took off 4 bases at V and 2 bases at J, with 12 bases between the two ends. Germline CDR1 and CDR2: SQVTM and ANQGSEA. The CDR3 nucleotides read TGCAGCGTTGTTTTATCGCTGACCTACGAGCAGTACTTC. It encodes CSVVLSLTYEQYF.

This clonotype was observed a single time. A read error may be the cause here, since a much bigger clone is one base away. The chain combines TRBV6-2 or TRBV6-3 with TRBJ2-3; no clear D. CDR3 size: 15 residues. V was pared by 6 bases and J by 0 bases, with 13 bases between. Looked up from germline, CDR1 is MNHEY and CDR2 is SVGEGT. CDR3 nucleotides: TGTGCCAGCAGCCCCCGGACGATAAGCACAGATACGCAGTATTTT. Translated: CASSPRTISTDTQYF.

A few counts support this clonotype. V usage is TRBV6-2 or TRBV6-3 and J usage is TRBJ1-5; D perhaps matches TRBD1 (5 bases). V was trimmed by 2 bases and J by 0 bases, leaving 8 bases between them. This CDR3 has 15 residues. The germline CDR1 and CDR2 sequences are MNHEY and SVGEGT. For the CDR3, the DNA is TGTGCCAGCAGTTACGGGACCTTTAGCAATCAGCCCCAGCATTTT. Translating gives CASSYGTFSNQPQHF.

This clonotype was seen a few times. This chain joins TRBV12-3 or TRBV12-4 and TRBJ2-2, with D perhaps matching TRBD1 (5 bases). The V gene lost 6 bases and the J gene lost 2 bases, with 10 bases spanning the gap. This CDR3 region has 14 residues. The CDR3 DNA reads as TGTGCCAGCAGAAGGACATATAACACCGGGGAGCTGTTTTTT. Translation: CASRRTYNTGELFF.

Points on this clonotype: This may stem from a read error, because a much larger clone lies one nucleotide away. The rearrangement joins TRBV4-1 to TRBJ1-5; tentatively, D is TRBD1 (5 bases). Per the germline V gene, CDR1 is MGHRA and CDR2 is YSYEKL. CDR3 length: 16 amino acids. CDR3 sequence: CASSQVETVYNQHQHF. The CDR3 DNA is TGCGCCAGCAGCCAAGTTGAGACAGTCTACAATCAGCACCAGCATTTT.

About this clonotype: Given a much more abundant clone one base away, this may be a read error. The conserved phenylalanine or tryptophan normally closing the CDR3 is absent here, so this likely arose from a read error. The rearrangement joins TRBV6-5 to TRBJ2-7, with a tentative D call TRBD1 (5 bases). Looked up from germline, CDR1 is MNHEY and CDR2 is SVGAGI. V lost 0 bases and J lost 2, with 8 bases in between. CDR3 length equals 14 residues. The CDR3 protein is CASSYSRTPYEQYL. The CDR3 DNA follows: TGTGCCAGCAGTTACTCGAGGACACCCTACGAGCAGTACCTC.

CDR3 in amino acids: CASRVWGVILSNEQFF. CDR3 DNA sequence: TGTGCCAGCAGGGTTTGGGGCGTGATTTTAAGCAATGAGCAGTTCTTC. The gene calls are TRBV2 and TRBJ2-1; D perhaps matches TRBD1 (5 bases). CDR1 and CDR2 from the germline V gene are SNHLY and FYNNEI. The CDR3 is 16 residues long. Between the trimmed V and J ends, which lost 6 bases and 6 bases, there was a span of 21 bases.

The chain uses TRBV6-5 and TRBJ1-5; weak D call: TRBD1 (5 bases). V was clipped by 7 bases and J by 4 bases, with 11 bases between them. The CDR3 sequence is 13 residues long. CDR1 and CDR2 (germline): MNHEY, SVGAGI. CDR3 protein: CASTGGGNQPQHF. CDR3 sequence (DNA): TGTGCCAGCACCGGCGGGGGGAATCAGCCCCAGCATTTT.

This sequence joins TRBV20-1 and TRBJ2-5; 15 bases map to TRBD2. V gave up 6 bases and J gave up 0 bases; unmatched junction bases: 8. There are 17 residues in the CDR3. CDR1 and CDR2 (germline): DFQATT, SNEGSKA (reference sequence). CDR3 loop: CSAYGTSGGSYQETQYF. The CDR3 nucleotides read TGCAGTGCATACGGGACTAGCGGGGGGTCGTACCAAGAGACCCAGTACTTC.

This clonotype occurred many times. The CDR3 bases are TGTGCCAGCAGGAGTAGCGGGGGCCTTTCCTACGAGCAGTACTTC. It yields the protein CASRSSGGLSYEQYF. This chain joins TRBV2 and TRBJ2-7, with TRBD2 matching 9 bases. The trim removed 6 bases at V and 1 base at J, leaving 7 bases unmatched. Germline CDR1 reads SNHLY; CDR2 reads FYNNEI. This CDR3 has 15 amino acids.

The chain uses TRBV7-9 and TRBJ1-5; weak D call: TRBD1 (6 bases). The CDR3 contains 15 residues. Trimming left V 5 bases short and J 5 bases short, with 16 bases between. Germline CDR1 reads SEHNR; CDR2 reads FQNEAQ (reference sequence). In nucleotides, the CDR3 is TGTGCCAGCAGCCCCCGTGGGGGCGGCGATCAGCCCCAGCATTTT. Translated, it gives CASSPRGGGDQPQHF. Full variable domain (outside the CDR3, taken from reference TRBV7-9 and TRBJ1-5): DTGVSQNPRHKITKRGQNVTFRCDPISEHNRLYWYRQTLGQGPEFLTYFQNEAQLEKSRLLSDRFSAERPKGSFSTLEIQRTEQGDSAMYLCASSPRGGGDQPQHFGDGTRLSIL.

V gene TRBV6-2 or TRBV6-3 combines with J gene TRBJ2-2; D might be TRBD2 (6 bases). V gave up 2 bases and J gave up 5 bases, with 18 bases separating them. CDR3 length equals 17 residues. Germline values: CDR1 MNHEY, CDR2 SVGEGT. CDR3: CASSYAPGVAGTGELFF. In DNA form, the CDR3 reads TGTGCCAGCAGTTACGCCCCGGGTGTGGCGGGGACCGGGGAGCTGTTTTTT.

This clonotype has at least ten counts. The chain is built from TRBV4-3 and TRBJ1-1; D not certain. V lost 2 bases, J lost 6 bases, and 19 bases lay in between. Germline CDR1 reads LGHNA; CDR2 reads YSLEER. The CDR3 is 16 amino acids. The CDR3 DNA reads as TGCGCCAGCAGCCAAACCCCCTCGCGAAGGTTGGCTGAAGCTTTCTTT. Its protein is CASSQTPSRRLAEAFF.

The chain links TRBV6-6 to TRBJ1-2, with D maybe TRBD1 (6 bases). The CDR3 is 15 residues long. Per germline, CDR1 MNHNY and CDR2 SVGAGI (reference sequence). Trimming cost V 6 bases and J 1 base, with 15 bases left between them. The CDR3 DNA sequence: TGTGCCAGCAGATTGCGGGACACCTATAACTATGGCTACACCTTC. It specifies CASRLRDTYNYGYTF.

In its sample, this clonotype was seen many times. The V and J genes are TRBV6-6 and TRBJ2-1; perhaps TRBD2 as D (5 bases). Germline V gene data show CDR1 as MNHNY and CDR2 as SVGAGI (reference sequence). This CDR3 region has 12 residues. Deletions cut 6 bases from V and 9 bases from J, with 12 bases between. The CDR3 protein is CASRTWETEQFF. The CDR3 coding sequence is TGTGCCAGCAGAACGTGGGAGACTGAGCAGTTCTTC.

This clonotype occurred many times. CDR3 bases: TGTGCCAGCAGTACCCCCCTCCGGGACAGGGACACCTTGAACACCGGGGAGCTGTTTTTT. Protein sequence: CASSTPLRDRDTLNTGELFF. V and J are TRBV28 and TRBJ2-2; TRBD1 matches at 9 bases. The V and J ends lost 5 bases and 1 base, in that order; junction bases with no gene match: 17. CDR3 length equals 20 residues. Germline CDR1 MDHEN, CDR2 SYDVKM.

This chain uses TRBV3-1 with TRBJ2-1, with D unclear. Trimming cost V 1 base and J 9 bases, with 10 bases left between them. CDR1 and CDR2 from the germline V gene are LGHDT and YNNKEL (reference sequence). The CDR3 runs to 13 residues. CDR3 sequence (DNA): TGTGCCAGCAGCCAAGTTGGAGAAGGTGAGCAGTTCTTC. It specifies CASSQVGEGEQFF.

The table lists this clonotype with many counts. The chain recombines TRBV7-9 with TRBJ2-5; 14 bases match TRBD2. The CDR3 consists of 16 residues. Unmatched junction bases numbered 6, after V lost 5 bases and J lost 4 bases. CDR1 and CDR2 (germline): SEHNR, FQNEAQ (reference sequence). For the CDR3, the DNA is TGTGCCAGCAGCGGGGGACTAGCGGGAGTGTCAGAGACCCAGTACTTC. Amino acids: CASSGGLAGVSETQYF.

This clonotype has ten or more counts. The CDR3 region has the DNA TGTGCCAGCAGCTTTGATCAGGGAGGACAGGGAGAGACCCAGTACTTC. Its protein is CASSFDQGGQGETQYF. The rearrangement joins TRBV5-8 to TRBJ2-5; 8 positions agree with TRBD1. CDR1 and CDR2 from the germline V gene are SGHTS and YDEGEE. The V gene end was trimmed by 2 bases and the J gene end by 4 bases; junction bases not matched to a gene: 10. This CDR3 region has 16 residues.

The chain combines TRBV20-1 with TRBJ1-2, with D perhaps matching TRBD1 (6 bases). CDR3 length: 13 residues. CDR1 DFQATT and CDR2 SNEGSKA come from the germline V gene (reference sequence). V lost 5 bases and J lost 4, with 14 bases in between. The CDR3 reads CSARIQGAYGYTF. CDR3 nucleotides: TGCAGTGCTCGGATACAGGGAGCCTATGGCTACACCTTC.

In its sample, this clonotype was seen a few times. This chain links TRBV3-1 with TRBJ2-2, with 8 bases lining up with TRBD1. Germline V lookup: CDR1 LGHDT, CDR2 YNNKEL (reference sequence). The CDR3 length is 19 residues. J lost 4 bases, V lost 3 bases, and 16 bases had no gene match. CDR3 in DNA: TGTGCCAGCAGCCAGATACTCCCCGGACAGGGACGGGGCACCGGGGAGCTGTTTTTT. Residues: CASSQILPGQGRGTGELFF.

This chain links TRBV20-1 with TRBJ1-1; the match to TRBD1 covers 8 bases. CDR1 DFQATT and CDR2 SNEGSKA come from the germline V gene (reference sequence). This CDR3 is 15 amino acids long. V lost 5 bases and J lost 4; bases outside the gene matches: 12. The CDR3 nucleotides read TGCAGTGCTCCGGACAGGGAGGGCCTACCCACTGAAGCTTTCTTT. This encodes CSAPDREGLPTEAFF.

Worth noting for this clonotype: A much larger clone is a single base away; this may be a read error. This chain connects TRBV5-6 to TRBJ2-3, with a tentative D call TRBD2 (6 bases). The CDR3 is made up of 16 amino acids. CDR1 and CDR2 (germline): SGHDT, YYEEEE. The CDR3 DNA follows: TGTGCCAGCAGCTTGGTTCGACTAGGTGTCACAGATACGCAGTGTTTT. It translates to CASSLVRLGVTDTQCF.

Many counts were recorded for this clonotype. The chain recombines TRBV30 with TRBJ2-1; D perhaps matches TRBD2 (5 bases). The CDR3 totals 13 residues. Trimming took 3 bases from V and 4 from J, leaving 10 bases between them. Germline CDR1 GTSNPN, CDR2 SVGIG (reference sequence). Here the CDR3 reads CAWRIALYNEQFF. The CDR3 nucleotides are TGTGCCTGGAGGATAGCGCTGTACAATGAGCAGTTCTTC. Filled out from reference TRBV30 and TRBJ2-1, the complete variable domain reads SQTIHQWPATLVQPVGSPLSLECTVEGTSNPNLYWYRQAAGRGLQLLFYSVGIGQISSEVPQNLSASRPQDRQFILSSKKLLLSDSGFYLCAWRIALYNEQFFGPGTRLTVL.